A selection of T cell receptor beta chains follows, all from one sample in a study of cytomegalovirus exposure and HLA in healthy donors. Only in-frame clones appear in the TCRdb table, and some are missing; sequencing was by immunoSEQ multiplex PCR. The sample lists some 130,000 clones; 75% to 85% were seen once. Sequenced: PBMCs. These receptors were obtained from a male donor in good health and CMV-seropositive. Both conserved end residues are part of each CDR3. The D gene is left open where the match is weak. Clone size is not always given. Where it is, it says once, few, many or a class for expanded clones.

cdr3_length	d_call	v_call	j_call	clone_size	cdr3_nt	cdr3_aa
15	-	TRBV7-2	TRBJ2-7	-	TGTGCCAGCAGCTTAGCCCAGGCATGGAGGAACGAGCAGTACTTC	CASSLAQAWRNEQYF
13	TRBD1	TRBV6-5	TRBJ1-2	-	TGTGCCAGCAGTGGGACAGTTCCGTATGGCTACACCTTC	CASSGTVPYGYTF
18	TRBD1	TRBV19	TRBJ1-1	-	TGTGCCAGTAGTATAGCGGGACAGGGGCTTTTAGGCCCTAAAGAAGCTTTCTTT	CASSIAGQGLLGPKEAFF
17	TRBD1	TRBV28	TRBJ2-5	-	TGTGCCAGCAGTCCGACCCTGACAGGGGTTGGCCAAGAGACCCAGTACTTC	CASSPTLTGVGQETQYF
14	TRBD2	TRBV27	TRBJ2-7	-	TGTGCCAGCAGTGGGGGACTAGGGAACCACGAGCAGTACTTC	CASSGGLGNHEQYF
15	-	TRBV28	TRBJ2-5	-	TGTGCCAGCAGTTCCCCCAGAGAGGGTGGAGAGACCCAGTACTTC	CASSSPREGGETQYF
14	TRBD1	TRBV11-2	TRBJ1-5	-	TGTGCCAGCAGTTCAGGGGGGACTGCCCGGCCCCAGCATTTT	CASSSGGTARPQHF
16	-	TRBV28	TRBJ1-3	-	TGTGCCAGCAGTTTAACGGGGGGCTTCTCTGGAAACACCATATATTTT	CASSLTGGFSGNTIYF
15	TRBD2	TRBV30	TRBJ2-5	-	TGTGCCTGGAGTGTACTAGCGGGAGATCTCGAGACCCAGTACTTC	CAWSVLAGDLETQYF
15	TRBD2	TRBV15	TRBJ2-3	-	TGTGCCACCAGCCGACGGGAGGGCCAGGGAGATACGCAGTATTTT	CATSRREGQGDTQYF
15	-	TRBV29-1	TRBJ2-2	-	TGCAGCGCTCGGGGAGAGGCAGCAAACGCCGGGGAGCTGTTTTTT	CSARGEAANAGELFF
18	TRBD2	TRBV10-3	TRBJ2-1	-	TGTGCCATCAGTGATAGGACTAGCGGGGGCCGCTCCTACAATGAGCAGTTCTTC	CAISDRTSGGRSYNEQFF
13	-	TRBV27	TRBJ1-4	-	TGTGCCAGCAGTTTACAGGGGCGCGAAAAACTGTTTTTT	CASSLQGREKLFF
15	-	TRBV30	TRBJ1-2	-	TGTGCCTGGAGTTTAGAGTGGAGACCTAACTATGGCTACACCTTC	CAWSLEWRPNYGYTF
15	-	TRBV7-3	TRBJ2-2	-	TGTGCCAGCAGCCCCCACCTACACAGGACCGGGGAGCTGTTTTTT	CASSPHLHRTGELFF
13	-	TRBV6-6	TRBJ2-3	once	TGTGCCAGCGGGCAGCCTCGCACAGATACGCAGTATTTT	CASGQPRTDTQYF
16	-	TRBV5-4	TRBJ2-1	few	TGTGCCAGCAGCCCTCGTAAGGGGCGATATGGGAATGAGCAGTTCTTC	CASSPRKGRYGNEQFF
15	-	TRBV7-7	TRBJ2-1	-	TGTGCTAGCAGCGAGGACAGTGAGACCTACAATGAGCAGTTCTTC	CASSEDSETYNEQFF
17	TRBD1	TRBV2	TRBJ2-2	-	TGTGCCAGCAGTGATGGTTGGGGACAGGGGGACACCGGGGAGCTGTTTTTT	CASSDGWGQGDTGELFF
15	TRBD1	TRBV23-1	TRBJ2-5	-	TGCGCCAGCAGTCAACCCGGGACAGGGGGTCGGTCCCAGTACTTC	CASSQPGTGGRSQYF
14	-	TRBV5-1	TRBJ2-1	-	TGCGCCAGCAGCTTAACGACAGGGAGGAATGAGCAGTTCTTC	CASSLTTGRNEQFF
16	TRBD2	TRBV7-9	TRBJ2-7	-	TGTGCCAGCAGCTCTACAAAACGGGAGGGCCTCTACGAGCAGTACTTC	CASSSTKREGLYEQYF
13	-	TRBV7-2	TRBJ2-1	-	TGTGCCAGCAGCCGAGAAGCGTACAATGAGCAGTTCTTC	CASSREAYNEQFF
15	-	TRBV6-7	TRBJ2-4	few	TGTGCCAGCAGTTCCTCCCGGCCAAGGCCCAACAGTCAGTACTTC	CASSSSRPRPNSQYF